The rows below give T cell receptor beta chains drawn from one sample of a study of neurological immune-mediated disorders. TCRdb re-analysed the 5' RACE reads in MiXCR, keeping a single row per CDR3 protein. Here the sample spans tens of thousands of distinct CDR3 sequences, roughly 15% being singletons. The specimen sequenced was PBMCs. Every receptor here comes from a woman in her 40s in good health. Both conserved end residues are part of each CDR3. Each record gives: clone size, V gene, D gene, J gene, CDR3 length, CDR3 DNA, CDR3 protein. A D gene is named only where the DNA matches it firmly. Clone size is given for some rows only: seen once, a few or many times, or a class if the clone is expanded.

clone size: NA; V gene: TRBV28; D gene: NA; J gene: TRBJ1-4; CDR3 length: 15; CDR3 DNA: TGTGCCAGCAGTCCTACCGGGACGGCTTCTCTAAAACTGTTTTTT; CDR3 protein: CASSPTGTASLKLFF
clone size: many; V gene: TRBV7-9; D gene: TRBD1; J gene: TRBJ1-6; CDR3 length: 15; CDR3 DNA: TGTGCCAGCGGCGGGCGGCAGGGGGGAAATTCACCCCTCCACTTT; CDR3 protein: CASGGRQGGNSPLHF
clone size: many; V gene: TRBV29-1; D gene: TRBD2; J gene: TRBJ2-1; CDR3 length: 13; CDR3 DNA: TGCAGCGTTGGTGCCGGGGGGGCAGGAGAGCAGTTCTTC; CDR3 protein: CSVGAGGAGEQFF
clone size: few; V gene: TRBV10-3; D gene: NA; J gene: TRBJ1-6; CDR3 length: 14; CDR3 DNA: TGTGCCATCAGTGTGGAAAGGGGGAATTCACCCCTCCACTTT; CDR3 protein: CAISVERGNSPLHF
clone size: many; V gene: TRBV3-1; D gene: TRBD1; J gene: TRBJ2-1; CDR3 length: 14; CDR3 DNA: TGTGCCAGCAGCCGGGACAGGGCTTCTAATGAGCAGTTCTTC; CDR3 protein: CASSRDRASNEQFF
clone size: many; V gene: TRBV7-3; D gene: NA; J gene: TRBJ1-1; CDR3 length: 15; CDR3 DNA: TGTGCCAGCAGCTTAACCAGGGTTTCGAACACTGAAGCTTTCTTT; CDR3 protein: CASSLTRVSNTEAFF
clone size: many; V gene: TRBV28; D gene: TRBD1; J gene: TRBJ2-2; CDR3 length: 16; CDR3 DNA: TGTGCCAGCAGTTTCATCTCGACAGGGGATACCGGGGAGCTGTTTTTT; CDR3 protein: CASSFISTGDTGELFF
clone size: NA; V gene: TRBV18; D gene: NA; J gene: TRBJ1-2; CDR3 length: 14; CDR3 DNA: TGTGCCAGCTCACCAGGCGGGGCTAACTATGGCTACACCTTC; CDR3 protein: CASSPGGANYGYTF
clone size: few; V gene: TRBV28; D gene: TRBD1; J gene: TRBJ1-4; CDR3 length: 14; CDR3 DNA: TGTGCCAGCAGTCGTGACAGGGCGGAAGAAAAACTGTTTTTT; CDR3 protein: CASSRDRAEEKLFF
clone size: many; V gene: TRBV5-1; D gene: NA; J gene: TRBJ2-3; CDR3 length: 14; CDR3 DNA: TGCGCCAGCAGCTTGGTGGACAGCCGGGATACGCAGTATTTT; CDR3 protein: CASSLVDSRDTQYF
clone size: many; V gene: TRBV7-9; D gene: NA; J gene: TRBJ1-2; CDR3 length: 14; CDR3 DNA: TGTGCCAGCAGCTTAAGTAGGGTGGACTATGGCTACACCTTC; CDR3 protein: CASSLSRVDYGYTF
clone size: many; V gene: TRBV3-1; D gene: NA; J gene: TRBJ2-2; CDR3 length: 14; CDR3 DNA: TGTGCCAGCAGCCGTGGGGGGAACACCGGGGAGCTGTTTTTT; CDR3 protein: CASSRGGNTGELFF
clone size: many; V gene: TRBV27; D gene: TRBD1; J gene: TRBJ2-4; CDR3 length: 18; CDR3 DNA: TGTGCCAGCAGTTTATCGGTCCAGGGGGTAGGAGCCAAAAACATTCAGTACTTC; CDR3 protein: CASSLSVQGVGAKNIQYF
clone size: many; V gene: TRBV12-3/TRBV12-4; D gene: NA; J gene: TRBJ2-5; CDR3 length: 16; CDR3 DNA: TGTGCCAGCACCCAGGGGCTAGCGGAGAGTCAAGAGACCCAGTACTTC; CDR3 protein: CASTQGLAESQETQYF
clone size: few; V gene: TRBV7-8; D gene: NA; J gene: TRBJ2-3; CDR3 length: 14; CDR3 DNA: TGTGCCAGCAGCCAAGAGCTACTCACAGATACGCAGTATTTT; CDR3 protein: CASSQELLTDTQYF
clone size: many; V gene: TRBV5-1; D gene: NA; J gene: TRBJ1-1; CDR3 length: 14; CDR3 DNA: TGCGCCAGCAGCTTGAGCAGGGGGAACACTGAAGCTTTCTTT; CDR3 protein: CASSLSRGNTEAFF
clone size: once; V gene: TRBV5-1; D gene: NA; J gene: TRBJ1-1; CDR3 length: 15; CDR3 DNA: TGCGCCAGCAGCTTGGGGGGGCCCCCGGGCACTGAAGCTTTCTTT; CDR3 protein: CASSLGGPPGTEAFF
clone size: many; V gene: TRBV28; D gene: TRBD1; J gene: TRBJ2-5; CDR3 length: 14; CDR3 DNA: TGTGCCAGCACGAGACAGGGGGCGCTTGAGACCCAGTACTTC; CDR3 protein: CASTRQGALETQYF
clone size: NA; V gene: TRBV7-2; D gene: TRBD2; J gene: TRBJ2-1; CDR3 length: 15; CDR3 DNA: TGTGCCAGCAGCTGGCTAGCGGGGGGGTACAATGAGCAGTTCTTC; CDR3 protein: CASSWLAGGYNEQFF
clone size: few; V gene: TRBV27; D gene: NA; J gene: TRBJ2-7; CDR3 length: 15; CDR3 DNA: TGTGCCAGCAGTCCCCGGGACATTGGTTCCTACGAGCAGTACTTC; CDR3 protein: CASSPRDIGSYEQYF
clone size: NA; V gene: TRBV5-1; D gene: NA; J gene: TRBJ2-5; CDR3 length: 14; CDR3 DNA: TGCGCCAGCAGCTTGGTCAGCACCCAAGAGACCCAGTACTTC; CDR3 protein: CASSLVSTQETQYF
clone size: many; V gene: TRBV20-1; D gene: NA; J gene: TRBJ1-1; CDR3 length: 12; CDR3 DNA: TGCAGTGCCGCACCCGCGAACACTGAAGCTTTCTTT; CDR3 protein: CSAAPANTEAFF
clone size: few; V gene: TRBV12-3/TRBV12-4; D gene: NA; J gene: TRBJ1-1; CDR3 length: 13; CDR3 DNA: TGTGCCAGCAGACTAGCCATGAACACTGAAGCTTTCTTT; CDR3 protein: CASRLAMNTEAFF
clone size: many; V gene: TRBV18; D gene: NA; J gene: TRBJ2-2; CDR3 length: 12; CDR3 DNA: TGTGCCAGCTCGCCTACCAGTCGGGAGCTGTTTTTT; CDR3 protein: CASSPTSRELFF
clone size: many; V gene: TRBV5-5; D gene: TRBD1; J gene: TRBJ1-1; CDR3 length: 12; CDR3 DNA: TGTGCCAGCAGCCCCCGGGACAGTGAAGCTTTCTTT; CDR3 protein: CASSPRDSEAFF
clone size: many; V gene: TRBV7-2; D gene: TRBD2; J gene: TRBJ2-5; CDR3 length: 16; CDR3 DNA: TGTGCCAGCAGCCTCTCCCTAGCGGGGGGGCTAAAGACCCAGTACTTC; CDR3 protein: CASSLSLAGGLKTQYF
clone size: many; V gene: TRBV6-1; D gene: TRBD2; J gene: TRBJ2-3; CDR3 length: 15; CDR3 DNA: TGTGCCAGCAGTGAAGCGCTAGCGGGGGGAGGGACGCAGTATTTT; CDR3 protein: CASSEALAGGGTQYF
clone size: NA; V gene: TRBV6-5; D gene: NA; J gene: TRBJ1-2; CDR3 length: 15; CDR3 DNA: TGTGCCAGCAGCACCGGGCGAGAGGGCAACTATGGCTACACCTTC; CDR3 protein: CASSTGREGNYGYTF
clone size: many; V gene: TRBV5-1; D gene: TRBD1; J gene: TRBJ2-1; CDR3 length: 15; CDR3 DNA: TGCGCCAGCAGCGGAGGGGACAGGGTATCCGATGAGCAGTTCTTC; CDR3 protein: CASSGGDRVSDEQFF
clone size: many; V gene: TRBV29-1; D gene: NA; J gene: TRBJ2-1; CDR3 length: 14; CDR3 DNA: TGCAGCGCCAAATCCGGGACTCTTAGGGATGAGCAGTTCTTC; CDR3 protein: CSAKSGTLRDEQFF